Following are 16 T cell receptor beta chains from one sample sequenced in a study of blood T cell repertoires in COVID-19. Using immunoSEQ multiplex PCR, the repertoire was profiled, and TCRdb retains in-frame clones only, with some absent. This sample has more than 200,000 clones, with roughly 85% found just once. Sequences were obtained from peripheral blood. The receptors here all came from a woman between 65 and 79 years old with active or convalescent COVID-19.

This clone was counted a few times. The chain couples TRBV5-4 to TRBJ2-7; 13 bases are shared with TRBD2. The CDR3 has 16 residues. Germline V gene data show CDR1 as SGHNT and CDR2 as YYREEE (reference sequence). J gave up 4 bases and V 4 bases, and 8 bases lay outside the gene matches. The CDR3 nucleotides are TGTGCCAGCAGCCTCAAGGGACTAGCGGGACAGTACGAGCAGTACTTC. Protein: CASSLKGLAGQYEQYF.

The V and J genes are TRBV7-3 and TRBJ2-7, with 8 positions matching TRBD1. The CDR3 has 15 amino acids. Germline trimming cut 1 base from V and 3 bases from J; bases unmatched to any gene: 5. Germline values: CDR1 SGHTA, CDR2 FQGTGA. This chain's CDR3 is CASSLMGTGSYEQYF. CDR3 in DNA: TGTGCCAGCAGCTTAATGGGGACAGGAAGCTACGAGCAGTACTTC.

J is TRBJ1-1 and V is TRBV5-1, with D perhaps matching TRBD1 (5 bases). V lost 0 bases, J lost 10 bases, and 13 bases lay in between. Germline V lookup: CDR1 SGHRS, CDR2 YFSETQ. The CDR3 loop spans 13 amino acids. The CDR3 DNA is TGCGCCAGCAGCTTGGGAATCCAGGGTATAGCTTTCTTT. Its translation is CASSLGIQGIAFF. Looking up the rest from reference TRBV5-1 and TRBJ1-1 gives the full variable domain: KAGVTQTPRYLIKTRGQQVTLSCSPISGHRSVSWYQQTPGQGLQFLFEYFSETQRNKGNFPGRFSGRQFSNSRSEMNVSTLELGDSALYLCASSLGIQGIAFFGQGTRLTVV.

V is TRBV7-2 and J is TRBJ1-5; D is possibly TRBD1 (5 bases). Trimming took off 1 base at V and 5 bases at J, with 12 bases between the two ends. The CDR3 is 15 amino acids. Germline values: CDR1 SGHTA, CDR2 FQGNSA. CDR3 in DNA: TGTGCCAGCAGCTTAGGGGCTGGGGGGTATCAGCCCCAGCATTTT. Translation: CASSLGAGGYQPQHF.

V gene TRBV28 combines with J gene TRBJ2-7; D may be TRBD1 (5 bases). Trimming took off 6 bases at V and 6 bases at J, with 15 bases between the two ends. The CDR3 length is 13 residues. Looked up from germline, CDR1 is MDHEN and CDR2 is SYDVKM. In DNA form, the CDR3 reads TGTGCCAGCAGCCAGCCCCAGGGCGGCGAGCAGTACTTC. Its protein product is CASSQPQGGEQYF.

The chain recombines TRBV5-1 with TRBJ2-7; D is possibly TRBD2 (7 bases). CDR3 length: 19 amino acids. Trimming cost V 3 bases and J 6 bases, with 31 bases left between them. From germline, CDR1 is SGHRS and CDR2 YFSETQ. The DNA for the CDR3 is TGCGCCAGCAGCTGGGAGGCCCTCATGGGGGGCGGGAGATCATCCGAGCAGTACTTC. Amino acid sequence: CASSWEALMGGGRSSEQYF.

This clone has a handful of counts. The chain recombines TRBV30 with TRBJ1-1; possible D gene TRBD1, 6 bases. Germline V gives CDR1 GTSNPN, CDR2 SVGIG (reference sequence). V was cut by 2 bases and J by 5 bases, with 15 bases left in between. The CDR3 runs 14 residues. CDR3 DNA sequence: TGTGCCTGGAGTTGGGGGGGGGCAGGTACTGAAGCTTTCTTT. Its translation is CAWSWGGAGTEAFF.

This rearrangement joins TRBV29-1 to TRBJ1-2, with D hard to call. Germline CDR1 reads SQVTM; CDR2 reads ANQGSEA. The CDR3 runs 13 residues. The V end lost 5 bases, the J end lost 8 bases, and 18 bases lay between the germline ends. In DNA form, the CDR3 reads TGCAGCGTTCGTACGCTACCACTCGGGGGCTACACCTTC. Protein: CSVRTLPLGGYTF. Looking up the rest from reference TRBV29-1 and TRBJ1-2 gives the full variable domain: SAVISQKPSRDICQRGTSLTIQCQVDSQVTMMFWYRQQPGQSLTLIATANQGSEATYESGFVIDKFPISRPNLTFSTLTVSNMSPEDSSIYLCSVRTLPLGGYTFGSGTRLTVV.

DNA for the CDR3: TGTGCCAGCAGCCTGGCGGGGTCCTATGGCTACACCTTC. It is translated as CASSLAGSYGYTF. V is TRBV6-2 or TRBV6-3 and J is TRBJ1-2; D uncertain. The CDR3 covers 13 residues. Germline CDR1 is MNHEY and CDR2 is SVGEGT. With 6 bases removed from V and 4 bases from J, the gap between germline ends came to 12 bases.

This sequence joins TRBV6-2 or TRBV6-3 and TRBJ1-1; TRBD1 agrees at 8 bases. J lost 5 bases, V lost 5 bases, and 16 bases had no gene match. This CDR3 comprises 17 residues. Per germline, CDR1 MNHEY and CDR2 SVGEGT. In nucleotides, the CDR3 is TGTGCCAGCAGTGCCTGGGACAGGCCTCAATCCGGTACTGAAGCTTTCTTT. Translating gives CASSAWDRPQSGTEAFF.

CDR3 protein: CASSRSGAQETQYF. Here the CDR3 DNA reads TGTGCCAGCAGCCGTAGCGGCGCCCAAGAGACCCAGTACTTC. The chain recombines TRBV5-4 with TRBJ2-5; a weak D match, TRBD2 (6 bases). Trimming pared 4 bases from V and 1 base from J, leaving 11 bases between. Germline V gene lookup returns CDR1 SGHNT and CDR2 YYREEE (reference sequence). CDR3 size: 14 residues.

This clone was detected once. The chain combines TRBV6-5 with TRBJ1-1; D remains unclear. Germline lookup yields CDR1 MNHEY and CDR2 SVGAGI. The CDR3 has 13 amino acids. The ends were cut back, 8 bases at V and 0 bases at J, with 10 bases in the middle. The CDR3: CASGRELNTEAFF. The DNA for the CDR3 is TGTGCCAGCGGGAGGGAATTGAACACTGAAGCTTTCTTT.

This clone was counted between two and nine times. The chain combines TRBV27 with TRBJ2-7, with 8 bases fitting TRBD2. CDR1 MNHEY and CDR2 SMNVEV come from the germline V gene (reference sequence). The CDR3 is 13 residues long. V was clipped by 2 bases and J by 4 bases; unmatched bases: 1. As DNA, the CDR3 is TGTGCCAGCAGTTTACGGGAGGGTTACGAGCAGTACTTC. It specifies CASSLREGYEQYF.

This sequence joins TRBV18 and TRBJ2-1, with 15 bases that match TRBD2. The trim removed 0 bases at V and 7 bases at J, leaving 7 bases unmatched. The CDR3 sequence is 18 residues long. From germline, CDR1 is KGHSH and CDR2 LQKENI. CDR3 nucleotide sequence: TGTGCCAGCTCACCACCGGGACTAGCGGGGGGCCGGGGGAATGAGCAGTTCTTC. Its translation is CASSPPGLAGGRGNEQFF.

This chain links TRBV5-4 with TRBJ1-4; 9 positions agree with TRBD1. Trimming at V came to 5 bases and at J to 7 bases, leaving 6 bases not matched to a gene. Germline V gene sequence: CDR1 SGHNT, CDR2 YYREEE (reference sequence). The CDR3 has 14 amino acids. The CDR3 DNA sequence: TGTGCCAGCAGTCTGGACAGGGGAGGTGAAAAACTGTTTTTT. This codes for CASSLDRGGEKLFF.

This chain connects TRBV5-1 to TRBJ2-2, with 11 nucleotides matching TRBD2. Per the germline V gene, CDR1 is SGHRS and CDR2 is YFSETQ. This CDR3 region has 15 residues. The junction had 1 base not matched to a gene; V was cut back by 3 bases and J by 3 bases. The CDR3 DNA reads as TGCGCCAGCAGCTCGGGACTAGCGGACACCGGGGAGCTGTTTTTT. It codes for CASSSGLADTGELFF.